A selection of T cell receptor beta chains follows, all from one sample in a study of T cells in Graves' hyperthyroidism and ophthalmopathy. TCRdb re-called the multiplex PCR reads through MiXCR, storing one row per CDR3 protein. The sample includes about 700,000 distinct CDR3 sequences, 14% of them seen just once. Material: blood. The receptors derive from a woman under 30 with Graves' hyperthyroidism. Both conserved end residues are part of each CDR3. The D gene is left open where the match is weak. Rows give clone size only sometimes, using once, few, many, or a class for an expanded clone.

TRBV12-3/TRBV12-4,-,-,TRBJ2-1,TGTGCCAGCAGTTTGTATAGGTCGTCTGAGCAGTTCTTC,CASSLYRSSEQFF
TRBV6-1,few,TRBD2,TRBJ2-5,TGTGCCAGCAGCCCCTCCCGGGGGGGCGGAGAGACCCAGTACTTC,CASSPSRGGGETQYF
TRBV13,few,-,TRBJ2-3,TGTGCCAGCAGCTTAGCCTGGGGGACAGATACGCAGTATTTT,CASSLAWGTDTQYF
TRBV24-1,few,-,TRBJ2-3,TGTGCCACCAGTGATCAAACGGGGGCCACAGATACGCAGTATTTT,CATSDQTGATDTQYF
TRBV27,-,-,TRBJ1-5,TGTGCCAGCAGTCCAAGTCTCAATCAGCCCCAGCATTTT,CASSPSLNQPQHF
TRBV7-8,many,-,TRBJ2-7,TGTGCCAGCAGCTTGGAGAGTTGGGGGGAGCAGTACTTC,CASSLESWGEQYF
TRBV12-3/TRBV12-4,few,-,TRBJ1-6,TGTGCCAGCAGAATCCAGGGCCGTAATTCACCCCTCCACTTT,CASRIQGRNSPLHF
TRBV6-1,many,TRBD1,TRBJ1-5,TGTGCCAGCAGTCCCACCGGGACAGGGCTCAATCAGCCCCAGCATTTT,CASSPTGTGLNQPQHF
TRBV19,-,-,TRBJ2-2,TGTGCCAGTAGTATAGGGAGGGGGCGAATCACCGGGGAGCTGTTTTTT,CASSIGRGRITGELFF
TRBV2,many,-,TRBJ1-2,TGTGCCAGCAGCCCGACATCTAACTATGGCTACACCTTC,CASSPTSNYGYTF
TRBV3-1,few,-,TRBJ2-5,TGTGCCAGCGACGGGGGAGGCCAAGAGACCCAGTACTTC,CASDGGGQETQYF
TRBV24-1,-,TRBD1,TRBJ1-5,TGTGCCACCAGTGATTTGCGGGAGGGGGCGGCTAGCAATCAGCCCCAGCATTTT,CATSDLREGAASNQPQHF
TRBV6-2/TRBV6-3,-,-,TRBJ2-6,TGTGCCAGCAGTTACTCGAATCCAACAGGTTCCTCTGGGGCCAACGTCCTGACTTTC,CASSYSNPTGSSGANVLTF
TRBV7-3,-,-,TRBJ1-1,TGTGCCAGCAGCTTAACCGGGGCTAGCAACACTGAAGCTTTCTTT,CASSLTGASNTEAFF
TRBV25-1,few,TRBD2,TRBJ2-3,TGTGCCAGCAGTGATCGGACTAGCGCGAGCACAGATACGCAGTATTTT,CASSDRTSASTDTQYF
TRBV4-3,-,-,TRBJ1-4,TGCGCCAGCAGCCAAGGTCGGGGGATTAATGAAAAACTGTTTTTT,CASSQGRGINEKLFF
TRBV6-1,many,-,TRBJ2-7,TGTGCCAGCAGGAAGGGCCTTTCCTCCTACGAGCAGTACTTC,CASRKGLSSYEQYF
TRBV7-9,-,-,TRBJ1-3,TGTGCCAGCAGCTCCGGCGACCGGGGGAGGGCTGGAAACACCATATATTTT,CASSSGDRGRAGNTIYF
TRBV6-1,many,-,TRBJ2-1,TGTGCCAGCAGTTTCCAGGGAAATGAGCAGTTCTTC,CASSFQGNEQFF
TRBV12-3/TRBV12-4,-,TRBD1,TRBJ1-3,TGTGCCAGCAGGACTAGACAGGGGACTGGAAACACCATATATTTT,CASRTRQGTGNTIYF
TRBV29-1,-,-,TRBJ1-2,TGCAGCGTTGAAGAGTTGGACGTCGGCTACACCTTC,CSVEELDVGYTF
TRBV7-2,-,-,TRBJ2-1,TGTGCCAGCAGCTTAGGGTGGGGATCCTACAATGAGCAGTTCTTC,CASSLGWGSYNEQFF
TRBV7-9,-,-,TRBJ1-2,TGTGCCAGCAGCTTACTGGGGACACCTAACTATGGCTACACCTTC,CASSLLGTPNYGYTF
TRBV15,few,TRBD1,TRBJ2-7,TGTGCCACCAGCGGGAGCCGGGACAGGGCCTACGAGCAGTACTTC,CATSGSRDRAYEQYF
TRBV20-1,-,TRBD1,TRBJ2-7,TGCAGTGCCCGGGACAGGGAATGGGGCTACGAGCAGTACTTC,CSARDREWGYEQYF
TRBV11-3,many,-,TRBJ2-5,TGTGCCAGCAGCTTAGCGGGGGATCGAGAGACCCAGTACTTC,CASSLAGDRETQYF
TRBV11-2,many,TRBD1,TRBJ2-7,TGTGCCAGCAGTCCGGGACAGGGTCCCTACGAGCAGTACTTC,CASSPGQGPYEQYF
TRBV5-4,-,-,TRBJ2-1,TGTGCCAGCAGCTTGGGCATTTTTGGGGAGCAGTTCTTC,CASSLGIFGEQFF
TRBV30,many,-,TRBJ2-5,TGTGCCTGGAGTGTAGGTACGAGTGGAGAGACCCAGTACTTC,CAWSVGTSGETQYF
TRBV18,many,-,TRBJ2-5,TGTGCCAGCTCACCTTACAGGGAAGAGACCCAGTACTTC,CASSPYREETQYF
TRBV11-2,few,-,TRBJ1-1,TGTGCCAGCAGCTTAGACATCCACCCAACTGAAGCTTTCTTT,CASSLDIHPTEAFF
TRBV11-2,-,-,TRBJ2-1,TGTGCCAGCAGCCAAGGGGGGGAGCGGCGGCAGTTCTTC,CASSQGGERRQFF
TRBV19,-,-,TRBJ2-3,TGTGCCAGTAGTATAGTACAGACTAGCACAGATACGCAGTATTTT,CASSIVQTSTDTQYF
TRBV11-2,many,TRBD1,TRBJ1-5,TGTGCCAGCAGCATCGACAGGGGGCAGCCCCAGCATTTT,CASSIDRGQPQHF
TRBV27,many,TRBD2,TRBJ2-1,TGTGCCAGCAGTTTATCGTGGCTAGCGGGTATAAACTCCTACAATGAGCAGTTCTTC,CASSLSWLAGINSYNEQFF
TRBV11-2,many,-,TRBJ2-1,TGTGCCAGCAGCTTAGACAGGGCCAATGAGCAGTTCTTC,CASSLDRANEQFF